This entry lists 6 T cell receptor beta chains sequenced from one sample in a study of blood T cell repertoires in COVID-19. Method: immunoSEQ multiplex PCR; TCRdb's copy keeps in-frame clones and lacks some. The data contain about 17,000 clones, 70% to 90% of them singletons. Sequenced: peripheral blood. These receptors all stem from a human donor with active COVID-19. The donor label of this sample is uncertain.

The rearrangement links TRBV15 to TRBJ2-3; D unresolved. CDR1 and CDR2 from the germline V gene are LNHNV and YYDKDF (reference sequence). Trimming pared 0 bases from V and 8 bases from J, leaving 9 bases between. This CDR3 is 13 amino acids long. The CDR3 DNA reads TGTGCCACCAGCAGAGATGATGTCGGTACGCAGTATTTT. Translation gives CATSRDDVGTQYF.

V gene TRBV4-2 combines with J gene TRBJ1-1; 8 nucleotides line up with TRBD1. CDR1 and CDR2 from the germline V gene are LGHNA and YNFKEQ. The trim removed 4 bases at V and 6 bases at J, leaving 4 bases unmatched. CDR3 size: 13 residues. CDR3 region: CASSRGQGPEAFF. In DNA, the CDR3 is TGTGCCAGCAGCCGAGGACAGGGCCCTGAAGCTTTCTTT.

The CDR3 DNA is TGTGCCAGCAGTTGGAGGACAGCTGGCTACACCTTC. Its translation: CASSWRTAGYTF. This chain uses TRBV6-5 with TRBJ1-2; TRBD1 is a possible D gene (6 bases). Trimming took off 4 bases at V and 7 bases at J, with 10 bases between the two ends. Germline V gene sequence: CDR1 MNHEY, CDR2 SVGAGI. The CDR3 is 12 residues long.

In DNA, the CDR3 is TGTGCCAGCGCCATACAGGGAAATGAGCAGTTCTTC. This gives the protein CASAIQGNEQFF. The chain is built from TRBV6-6 and TRBJ2-1; D possibly corresponds to TRBD1 (6 bases). Per the germline V gene, CDR1 is MNHNY and CDR2 is SVGAGI (reference sequence). The CDR3 is made up of 12 amino acids. V was clipped by 8 bases and J by 7 bases, with 12 bases between them.

This rearrangement joins TRBV10-1 to TRBJ2-7, with 12 nucleotides matching TRBD2. The V gene end was trimmed by 8 bases and the J gene end by 3 bases; junction bases not matched to a gene: 5. Germline V CDR1 and CDR2: WNHNN, SYGVQD (reference sequence). The CDR3 is 14 amino acids. The CDR3 loop is CASVPSGGDYEQYF. CDR3 DNA sequence: TGCGCCAGCGTTCCTAGCGGGGGGGACTACGAGCAGTACTTC.

CDR3 nucleotide sequence: TGTGCCAGCAGTTTATCAACGGGACTATCATACGAGCAGTACTTC. Residues: CASSLSTGLSYEQYF. The chain joins TRBV27 to TRBJ2-7, with 7 nucleotides matching TRBD2. The germline V gene encodes CDR1 MNHEY and CDR2 SMNVEV (reference sequence). V trimming: 0 bases; J trimming: 4 bases; junction bases outside the gene matches: 6. The CDR3 is 15 amino acids.